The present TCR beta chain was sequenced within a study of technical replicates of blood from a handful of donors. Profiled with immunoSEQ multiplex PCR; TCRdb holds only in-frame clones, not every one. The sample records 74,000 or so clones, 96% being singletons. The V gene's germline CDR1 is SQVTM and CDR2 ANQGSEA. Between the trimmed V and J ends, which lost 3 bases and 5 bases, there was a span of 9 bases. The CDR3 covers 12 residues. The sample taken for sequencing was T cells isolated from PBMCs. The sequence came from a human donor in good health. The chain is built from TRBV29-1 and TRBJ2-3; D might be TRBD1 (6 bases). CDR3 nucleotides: TGCAGCGTTGATGAGGGGGTAGATACGCAGTATTTT. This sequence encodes CSVDEGVDTQYF.